Shown below are 21 T cell receptor beta chains from a single sample sequenced in a study of CD8+ T cells in alopecia areata. Extraction of RNA preceded its reverse transcription into cDNA, which served as the sequencing template. This table comes from immunoSEQ multiplex PCR, and its TCRdb copy is limited to in-frame clones, with some not included. The data hold 200,000 or so clones, with 45% to 70% observed a single time. The sample consisted of CD8+ T cells sorted from blood. These receptors were taken from a human donor in good health.

The chain employs TRBV7-7 and TRBJ2-3; D is perhaps TRBD2 (5 bases). Germline CDR1 reads SSHAT; CDR2 reads FNYEAQ (reference sequence). V was shortened by 1 base and J by 4 bases, with 12 bases between the two germline ends. The CDR3 has 15 residues. This CDR3 reads CASSLGPGNPDTQYF. In DNA form, the CDR3 reads TGTGCCAGCAGCTTAGGCCCCGGGAACCCAGATACGCAGTATTTT.

This clone turned up a few times. This chain links TRBV7-2 with TRBJ1-1; unclear D gene. This CDR3 is built from 16 residues. Trimming took off 5 bases at V and 4 bases at J, with 20 bases between the two ends. Germline V gene data show CDR1 as SGHTA and CDR2 as FQGNSA. Written as DNA, the CDR3 is TGTGCCAGCAGCCCGACACCTGGGCCGAGTCCCACTGAAGCTTTCTTT. Residues: CASSPTPGPSPTEAFF.

The chain has TRBV25-1 and TRBJ1-4, with D possibly being TRBD1 (5 bases). CDR1 and CDR2 from the germline V gene are MGHDK and SYGVNS. The V gene lost 1 base and the J gene lost 5 bases, with 11 bases spanning the gap. The CDR3 is made up of 15 amino acids. The CDR3 sequence: CASSELAGGNEKLFF. CDR3 in DNA: TGTGCCAGCAGTGAATTAGCTGGGGGAAATGAAAAACTGTTTTTT.

Regarding this clone: Relative to the germline gene, one junction end is altered; a read error may explain this. The V and J genes are TRBV6-5 and TRBJ1-1; D might be TRBD1 (5 bases). Looked up from germline, CDR1 is MNHEY and CDR2 is SVGAGI. The CDR3 consists of 14 residues. The CDR3 nucleotides are TGTGCCAGCAGTTACCGGGGGACGAACGCTGAAGCTTTCTTT. This codes for CASSYRGTNAEAFF.

The chain uses TRBV15 and TRBJ1-2, with 8 bases fitting TRBD1. Germline values: CDR1 LNHNV, CDR2 YYDKDF (reference sequence). Trimming at V came to 3 bases and at J to 2 bases, leaving 8 bases not matched to a gene. This CDR3 spans 16 amino acids. The CDR3 DNA sequence: TGTGCCACCAGCAGGGGAATGACAGGGGCGAACTATGGCTACACCTTC. Translated: CATSRGMTGANYGYTF.

The chain uses TRBV19 and TRBJ2-5, with TRBD2 matching over 8 bases. The CDR3 has 16 residues. Germline CDR1 is LNHDA and CDR2 is SQIVND (reference sequence). With V trimmed by 3 bases and J by 2 bases, 8 bases remained unmatched. The CDR3 DNA is TGTGCCAGTAGTATTGTCGGGGGGGCGTTTCAAGAGACCCAGTACTTC. Amino acids: CASSIVGGAFQETQYF.

This chain uses TRBV11-2 with TRBJ2-2; D unclear. The germline CDR1 and CDR2 sequences are SGHAT and FQNNGV. Trimming cost V 3 bases and J 7 bases, with 6 bases left between them. The CDR3 is made up of 12 amino acids. As DNA, the CDR3 is TGTGCCAGCAGCTTTTACGGCGGGGAGCTGTTTTTT. Encoded protein: CASSFYGGELFF.

This rearrangement joins TRBV5-1 to TRBJ1-2; TRBD1 might be the D (5 bases). The CDR3 extends over 15 amino acids. Per the germline V gene, CDR1 is SGHRS and CDR2 is YFSETQ. V was cut by 2 bases and J by 3 bases, with 14 bases left in between. CDR3 DNA sequence: TGCGCCAGCAGCTTAGCCGGGGCCGTGGACTATGGCTACACCTTC. Translating it yields CASSLAGAVDYGYTF. Drawing the rest from reference TRBV5-1 and TRBJ1-2, the complete variable domain is KAGVTQTPRYLIKTRGQQVTLSCSPISGHRSVSWYQQTPGQGLQFLFEYFSETQRNKGNFPGRFSGRQFSNSRSEMNVSTLELGDSALYLCASSLAGAVDYGYTFGSGTRLTVV.

The V and J genes are TRBV5-1 and TRBJ1-1; 7 nucleotides match TRBD1. This CDR3 spans 14 amino acids. The J segment lost 3 bases and the V segment lost 5 bases, leaving 7 bases of the junction unmatched. Germline V CDR1 and CDR2: SGHRS, YFSETQ. In nucleotides, the CDR3 is TGCGCCAGCAGTCGACAGGGATGGCACACTGAAGCTTTCTTT. Translation gives CASSRQGWHTEAFF.

The rearrangement joins TRBV5-6 to TRBJ2-3, with 13 bases fitting TRBD2. V dropped 4 bases and J dropped 3; count of bases not matched to a gene: 11. The CDR3 length is 18 residues. CDR1 and CDR2 (germline): SGHDT, YYEEEE. The CDR3 DNA reads TGTGCCAGCAGCCAGGGGACTAGCGGGGCCGCGGGGACAGATACGCAGTATTTT. Residues: CASSQGTSGAAGTDTQYF.

The chain recombines TRBV6-1 with TRBJ1-1; D is uncertain. V lost 8 bases, J lost 14 bases, and 24 bases lay in between. This CDR3 is built from 13 residues. CDR1 MNHNS and CDR2 SASEGT come from the germline V gene. The chain's CDR3 is CASVSKGTAVSFF. In nucleotides, the CDR3 is TGTGCCAGCGTATCCAAGGGTACCGCCGTCAGCTTCTTT.

This clone was observed a handful of times. The chain uses TRBV7-9 and TRBJ1-6; tentatively, D is TRBD1 (5 bases). V lost 4 bases to trimming and J lost 6 bases, with 10 bases between them. This CDR3 is 14 amino acids long. The V gene's germline CDR1 is SEHNR and CDR2 FQNEAQ (reference sequence). The CDR3 coding sequence is TGTGCCAGCAGCTGGGGGAATGGTAATTCACCCCTCCACTTT. This gives the protein CASSWGNGNSPLHF.

The chain has TRBV4-1 and TRBJ2-7; no definite D call. Germline CDR1 is MGHRA and CDR2 is YSYEKL. This CDR3 region has 14 residues. V was clipped by 1 base and J by 0 bases, with 7 bases between them. CDR3 bases: TGCGCCAGCAGCCAAGTTCTCAGCTCCTACGAGCAGTACTTC. Residues: CASSQVLSSYEQYF.

V and J are TRBV27 and TRBJ1-2; possibly TRBD1 for D (5 bases). V was cut by 5 bases and J by 4 bases, with 23 bases left in between. Germline assignment: CDR1 MNHEY and CDR2 SMNVEV (reference sequence). This CDR3 spans 17 amino acids. This CDR3 is CASSAKSGGASLYGYTF. The CDR3 region has the DNA TGTGCCAGCAGTGCTAAAAGTGGAGGGGCAAGTCTCTATGGCTACACCTTC.

This clone appeared a few times. The V call is TRBV20-1, the J call TRBJ1-1; D ambiguous. The V and J ends lost 4 bases and 4 bases respectively, with 4 bases between them. CDR3 length: 10 amino acids. The germline gives CDR1 DFQATT, CDR2 SNEGSKA (reference sequence). Written as DNA, the CDR3 is TGCAGTGCTAAGGGCACTGAAGCTTTCTTT. Its protein product is CSAKGTEAFF.

The CDR3 reads CASSTGDWEQFF. As DNA, the CDR3 is TGTGCCAGCAGCACAGGGGATTGGGAGCAGTTCTTC. The genes are TRBV6-5 and TRBJ2-1; 7 bases are a match to TRBD1. Germline lookup yields CDR1 MNHEY and CDR2 SVGAGI. The CDR3 is 12 residues long. Losses at the gene ends were 6 bases for V and 10 bases for J; bases not matched to a gene: 6.

On this clone: An end of the junction does not agree with germline; a read error may underlie this. The chain carries TRBV29-1 and TRBJ2-5; TRBD1 is a possible D gene (6 bases). Germline V gene sequence: CDR1 SQVTM, CDR2 ANQGSEA. The CDR3 is 13 amino acids. The CDR3 bases are TGCAGCGTTGAAACCGGGACATCGTTATTCAAAAACTTC. Translated, it gives CSVETGTSLFKNF.

The J gene is TRBJ2-3, the V gene TRBV27; 7 nucleotides line up with TRBD1. Germline assignment: CDR1 MNHEY and CDR2 SMNVEV (reference sequence). This CDR3 contains 14 residues. V lost 4 bases to trimming and J lost 2 bases; unmatched junction nucleotides: 3. CDR3 residues: CASSSGQSTDTQYF. The DNA for the CDR3 is TGTGCCAGCAGTTCGGGACAGTCCACAGATACGCAGTATTTT.

The chain links TRBV29-1 to TRBJ2-1; TRBD2 aligns across 14 bases. The CDR3 covers 18 residues. Germline CDR1 reads SQVTM; CDR2 reads ANQGSEA. Trimming at V came to 3 bases and at J to 0 bases, leaving 7 bases not matched to a gene. CDR3 sequence: CSVDRGLAGGRSYNEQFF. DNA of the CDR3: TGCAGCGTTGATCGTGGACTAGCGGGGGGCCGCTCCTACAATGAGCAGTTCTTC.

Only a few counts were recorded for this clone. The V call is TRBV30, the J call TRBJ1-4, with D possibly being TRBD1 (5 bases). Trimming removed 0 bases from V and 10 bases from J, with 18 bases in between. Per germline, CDR1 GTSNPN and CDR2 SVGIG (reference sequence). The CDR3 runs 15 residues. CDR3 bases: TGTGCCTGGAGTGTACCCGCCAGGGAGGCTGCAAAACTGTTTTTT. Amino acids: CAWSVPAREAAKLFF. Combining the CDR3 with reference TRBV30 and TRBJ1-4 gives the whole variable domain SQTIHQWPATLVQPVGSPLSLECTVEGTSNPNLYWYRQAAGRGLQLLFYSVGIGQISSEVPQNLSASRPQDRQFILSSKKLLLSDSGFYLCAWSVPAREAAKLFFGSGTQLSVL.

The chain combines TRBV29-1 with TRBJ2-7; D gene unclear. The V end was cut by 0 bases, the J end by 3 bases, with 12 bases between. The CDR3 totals 14 residues. CDR1 SQVTM and CDR2 ANQGSEA come from the germline V gene. CDR3 nucleotides: TGCAGCGTTGAAGATCGAAACAGTAACTACGAGCAGTACTTC. Amino acids: CSVEDRNSNYEQYF.